The 7 T cell receptor beta chains below all came from one sample that was sequenced in a study of human T cells and chemical hapten exposure. Total RNA was extracted from unfractionated whole blood. One entry per CDR3 protein results from TCRdb running MiXCR on the 5' RACE reads. The sample consists of 110,000 or so distinct CDR3 sequences, around a fifth of them appearing once. These receptors were taken from a human donor in good health.

This clonotype was seen more than once but under ten times. This chain connects TRBV29-1 to TRBJ2-3; weak D call: TRBD2 (6 bases). V was pared by 4 bases and J by 2 bases, with 10 bases between. Germline V lookup: CDR1 SQVTM, CDR2 ANQGSEA. This CDR3 comprises 13 residues. Written as DNA, the CDR3 is TGCAGCGTTGCAGGAGGGGACACAGATACGCAGTATTTT. It translates to CSVAGGDTDTQYF.

The chain combines TRBV30 with TRBJ1-1; D is undetermined. Looked up from germline, CDR1 is GTSNPN and CDR2 is SVGIG (reference sequence). The length of the CDR3 is 12 residues. Trimming cost V 0 bases and J 11 bases, with 13 bases left between them. Written as DNA, the CDR3 is TGTGCCTGGAGTGTAAACCGGCTTGCGGCTTTCTTT. It translates to CAWSVNRLAAFF.

The J gene is TRBJ2-3, the V gene TRBV12-3 or TRBV12-4; 11 bases are a match to TRBD1. Trimming cost V 8 bases and J 1 base; bases outside gene matches: 14. The CDR3 is made up of 18 amino acids. The CDR3 protein is CASSPVRGQGVGTDTQYF. The CDR3 DNA is TGTGCCAGCTCCCCTGTCCGGGGACAGGGGGTGGGCACAGATACGCAGTATTTT.

The chain joins TRBV2 to TRBJ1-4, with 7 positions matching TRBD1. Trimming took 5 bases from V and 3 from J; bases not matched to a gene: 6. Looked up from germline, CDR1 is SNHLY and CDR2 is FYNNEI. This CDR3 spans 15 amino acids. This CDR3 is CASSSQGGANEKLFF. DNA for the CDR3: TGTGCCAGCAGTTCCCAGGGGGGGGCTAATGAAAAACTGTTTTTT.

Only a few counts were recorded for this clonotype. J is TRBJ1-5 and V is TRBV30, with a tentative D call TRBD1 (6 bases). The CDR3 consists of 12 residues. Trimming left V 7 bases short and J 16 bases short, with 23 bases between. Germline-derived CDR1 and CDR2 are GTSNPN and SVGIG (reference sequence). The CDR3 DNA is TGTGCCTTTGAGGGGGTAGGGTCGCTCAGACATTTT. Amino acid sequence: CAFEGVGSLRHF.

The DNA for the CDR3 is TGTGCCAGCAGTTTCCTGGGGACCCAGTACTTC. It specifies CASSFLGTQYF. The chain carries TRBV27 and TRBJ2-5; no clear D gene. CDR1 is MNHEY and CDR2 is SMNVEV in the germline V gene (reference sequence). The ends were cut back, 3 bases at V and 7 bases at J, with 6 bases in the middle. This CDR3 has 11 residues.

The chain links TRBV12-3 or TRBV12-4 to TRBJ2-3, with D tentatively TRBD2 (6 bases). The ends were cut back, 6 bases at V and 1 base at J, with 17 bases in the middle. The CDR3 contains 16 residues. Here the CDR3 reads CASRIWGDWGTDTQYF. In nucleotides, the CDR3 is TGTGCCAGCAGGATCTGGGGGGACTGGGGCACAGATACGCAGTATTTT.